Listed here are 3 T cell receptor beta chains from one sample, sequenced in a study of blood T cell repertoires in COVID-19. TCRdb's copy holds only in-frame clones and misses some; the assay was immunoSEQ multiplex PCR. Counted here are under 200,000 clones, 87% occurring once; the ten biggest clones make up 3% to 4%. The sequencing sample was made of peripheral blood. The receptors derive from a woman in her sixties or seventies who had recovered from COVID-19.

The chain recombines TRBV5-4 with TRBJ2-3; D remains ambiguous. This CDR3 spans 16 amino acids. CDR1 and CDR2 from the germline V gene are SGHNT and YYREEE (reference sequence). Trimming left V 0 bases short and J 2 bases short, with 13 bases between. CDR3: CASSLGGGRATDTQYF. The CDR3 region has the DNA TGTGCCAGCAGCTTGGGTGGCGGCAGAGCCACAGATACGCAGTATTTT.

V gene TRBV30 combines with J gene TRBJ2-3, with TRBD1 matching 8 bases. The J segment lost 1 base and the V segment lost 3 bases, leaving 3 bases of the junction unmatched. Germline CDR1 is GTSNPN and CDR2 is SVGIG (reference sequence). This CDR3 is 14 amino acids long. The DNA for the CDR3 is TGTGCCTGGAGCGGGACAGGCCGCACAGATACGCAGTATTTT. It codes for CAWSGTGRTDTQYF. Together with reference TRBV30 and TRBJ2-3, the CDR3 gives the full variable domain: SQTIHQWPATLVQPVGSPLSLECTVEGTSNPNLYWYRQAAGRGLQLLFYSVGIGQISSEVPQNLSASRPQDRQFILSSKKLLLSDSGFYLCAWSGTGRTDTQYFGPGTRLTVL.

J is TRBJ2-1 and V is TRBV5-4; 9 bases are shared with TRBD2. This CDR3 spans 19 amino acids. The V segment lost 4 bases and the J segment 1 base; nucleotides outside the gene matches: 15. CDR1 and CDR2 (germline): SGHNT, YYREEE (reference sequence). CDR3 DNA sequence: TGTGCCAGCAGCCCCTCTCTGGCGGGGGGGTCCCTATCCTACAATGAGCAGTTCTTC. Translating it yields CASSPSLAGGSLSYNEQFF. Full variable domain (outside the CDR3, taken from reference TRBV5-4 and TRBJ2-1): ETGVTQSPTHLIKTRGQQVTLRCSSQSGHNTVSWYQQALGQGPQFIFQYYREEENGRGNFPPRFSGLQFPNYSSELNVNALELDDSALYLCASSPSLAGGSLSYNEQFFGPGTRLTVL.